Presented here are 5 T cell receptor beta chains from one specimen sequenced in a study of cytomegalovirus exposure and HLA in healthy donors. PCR used 60 Vbeta primers and 13 Jbeta primers. Using immunoSEQ multiplex PCR, the repertoire was profiled, and TCRdb retains in-frame clones only, with some absent. Among about 150,000 clones listed, 80% were seen once. Sequencing was carried out using PBMCs. All receptors come from a man aged 25 to 45 in good health and CMV-seropositive.

The chain uses TRBV27 and TRBJ2-7; no clear D gene. Looked up from germline, CDR1 is MNHEY and CDR2 is SMNVEV (reference sequence). Trimming cost V 8 bases and J 7 bases, with 12 bases left between them. CDR3 size: 11 residues. DNA of the CDR3: TGTGCCAGCGCGTCCCTCAGGGAGCAGTACTTC. Translation: CASASLREQYF.

V gene TRBV28 combines with J gene TRBJ1-5, with D unresolved. The CDR3 is 15 amino acids. CDR1 is MDHEN, CDR2 SYDVKM, per germline. Trimming took off 7 bases at V and 0 bases at J, with 13 bases between the two ends. This chain's CDR3 is CASNLHLGSNQPQHF. The CDR3 coding sequence is TGTGCCAGCAATCTGCACCTCGGTAGCAATCAGCCCCAGCATTTT.

V and J are TRBV19 and TRBJ1-5; D remains unclear. Germline CDR1 is LNHDA and CDR2 is SQIVND (reference sequence). V was clipped by 0 bases and J by 6 bases, with 9 bases between them. This CDR3 is built from 14 residues. The CDR3, as DNA: TGTGCCAGTAGTATAGATCCAGGAAGTCAGCCCCAGCATTTT. Translating gives CASSIDPGSQPQHF. Full variable domain (outside the CDR3, taken from reference TRBV19 and TRBJ1-5): DGGITQSPKYLFRKEGQNVTLSCEQNLNHDAMYWYRQDPGQGLRLIYYSQIVNDFQKGDIAEGYSVSREKKESFPLTVTSAQKNPTAFYLCASSIDPGSQPQHFGDGTRLSIL.

The rearrangement links TRBV19 to TRBJ1-1; D gene ambiguous. V lost 5 bases and J 0 bases, leaving 7 bases between the germline ends. This CDR3 is 13 amino acids long. In germline, CDR1 is LNHDA, CDR2 SQIVND (reference sequence). The CDR3 bases are TGTGCCAGTAGTCCCTCAGTGAACACTGAAGCTTTCTTT. Amino acids: CASSPSVNTEAFF. The full variable domain, in which reference TRBV19 and TRBJ1-1 provide the parts outside the CDR3, is DGGITQSPKYLFRKEGQNVTLSCEQNLNHDAMYWYRQDPGQGLRLIYYSQIVNDFQKGDIAEGYSVSREKKESFPLTVTSAQKNPTAFYLCASSPSVNTEAFFGQGTRLTVV.

The count of this clone is one. The V call is TRBV27, the J call TRBJ2-1, with 8 bases that match TRBD2. Germline CDR1 reads MNHEY; CDR2 reads SMNVEV (reference sequence). Losses at the gene ends were 5 bases for V and 0 bases for J; bases not matched to a gene: 6. The CDR3 sequence is 16 residues long. The CDR3 sequence is CASSRAGTSSYNEQFF. The CDR3, as DNA: TGTGCCAGCAGTAGAGCCGGGACTAGCTCCTACAATGAGCAGTTCTTC.